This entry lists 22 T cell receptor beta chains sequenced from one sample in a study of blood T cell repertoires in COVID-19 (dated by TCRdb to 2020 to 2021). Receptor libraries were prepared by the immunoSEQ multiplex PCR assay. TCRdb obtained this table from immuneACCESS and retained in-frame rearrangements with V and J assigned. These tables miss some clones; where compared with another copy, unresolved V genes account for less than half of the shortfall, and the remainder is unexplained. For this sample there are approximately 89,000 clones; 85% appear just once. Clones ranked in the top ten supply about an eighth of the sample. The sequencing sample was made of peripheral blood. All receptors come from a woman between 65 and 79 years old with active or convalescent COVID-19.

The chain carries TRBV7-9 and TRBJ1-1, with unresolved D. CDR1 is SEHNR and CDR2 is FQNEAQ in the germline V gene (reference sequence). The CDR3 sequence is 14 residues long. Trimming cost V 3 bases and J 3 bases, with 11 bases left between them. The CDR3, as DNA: TGTGCCAGCAGCTTTTGGTGGGAGGACACTGAAGCTTTCTTT. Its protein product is CASSFWWEDTEAFF.

The CDR3 region is CASSSQTGSQNQPQHF. The CDR3 nucleotides are TGTGCCAGTAGTTCGCAGACAGGGAGCCAAAATCAGCCCCAGCATTTT. V and J are TRBV19 and TRBJ1-5; TRBD1 agrees at 7 bases. J was trimmed by 4 bases and V by 5 bases; bases with no gene match: 11. In germline, CDR1 is LNHDA, CDR2 SQIVND (reference sequence). CDR3 length equals 16 residues. Full variable domain (remainder filled in from reference TRBV19 and TRBJ1-5): DGGITQSPKYLFRKEGQNVTLSCEQNLNHDAMYWYRQDPGQGLRLIYYSQIVNDFQKGDIAEGYSVSREKKESFPLTVTSAQKNPTAFYLCASSSQTGSQNQPQHFGDGTRLSIL.

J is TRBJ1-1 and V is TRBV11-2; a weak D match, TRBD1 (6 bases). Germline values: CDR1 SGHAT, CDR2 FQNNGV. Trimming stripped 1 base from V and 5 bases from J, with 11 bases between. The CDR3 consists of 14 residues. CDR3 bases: TGTGCCAGCAGCTTAGGGCCCAGGGGTACTGAAGCTTTCTTT. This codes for CASSLGPRGTEAFF.

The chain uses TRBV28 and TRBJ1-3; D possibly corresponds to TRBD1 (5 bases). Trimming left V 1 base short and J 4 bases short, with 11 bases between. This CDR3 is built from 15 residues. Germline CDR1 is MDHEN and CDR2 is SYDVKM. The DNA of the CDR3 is TGTGCCAGCAGTTTATTAGGCCAGGGCGGAAACACCATATATTTT. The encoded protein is CASSLLGQGGNTIYF.

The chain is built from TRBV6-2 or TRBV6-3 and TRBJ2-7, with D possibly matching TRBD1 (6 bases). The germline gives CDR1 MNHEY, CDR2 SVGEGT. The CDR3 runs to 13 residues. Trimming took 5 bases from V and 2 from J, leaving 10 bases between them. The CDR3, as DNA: TGTGCCAGCAGTCGCCCAGGGGCCTACGAGCAGTACTTC. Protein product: CASSRPGAYEQYF.

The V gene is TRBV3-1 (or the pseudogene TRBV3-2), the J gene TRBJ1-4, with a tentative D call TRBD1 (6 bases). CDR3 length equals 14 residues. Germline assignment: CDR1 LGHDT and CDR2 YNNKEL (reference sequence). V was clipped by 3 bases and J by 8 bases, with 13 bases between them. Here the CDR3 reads CASSQLGGDEKLFF. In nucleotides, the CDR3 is TGTGCCAGCAGCCAGCTAGGGGGTGACGAAAAACTGTTTTTT.

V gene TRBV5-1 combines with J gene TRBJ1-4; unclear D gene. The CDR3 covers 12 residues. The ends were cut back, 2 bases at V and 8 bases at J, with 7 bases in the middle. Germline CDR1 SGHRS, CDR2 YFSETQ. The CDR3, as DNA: TGCGCCAGCAGCTTCGGGAACGAAAAACTGTTTTTT. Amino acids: CASSFGNEKLFF.

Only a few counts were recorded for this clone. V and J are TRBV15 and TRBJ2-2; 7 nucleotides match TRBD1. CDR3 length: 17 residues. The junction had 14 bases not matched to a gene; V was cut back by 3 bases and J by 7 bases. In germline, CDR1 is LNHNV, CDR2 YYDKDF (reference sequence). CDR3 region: CATSSPDMTGLIGELFF. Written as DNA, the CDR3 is TGTGCCACCAGCAGCCCCGATATGACAGGGTTGATCGGGGAGCTGTTTTTT.

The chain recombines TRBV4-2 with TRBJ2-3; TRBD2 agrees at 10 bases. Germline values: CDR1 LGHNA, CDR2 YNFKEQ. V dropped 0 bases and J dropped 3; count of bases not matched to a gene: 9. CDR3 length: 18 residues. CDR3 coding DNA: TGTGCCAGCAGCCAAGATCCCCAGCGGGGGGGAAAAACAGATACGCAGTATTTT. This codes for CASSQDPQRGGKTDTQYF.

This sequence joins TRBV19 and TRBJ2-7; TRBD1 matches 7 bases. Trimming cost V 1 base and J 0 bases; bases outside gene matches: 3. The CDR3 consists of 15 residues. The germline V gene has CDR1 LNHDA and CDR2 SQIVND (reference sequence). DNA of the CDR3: TGTGCCAGTAGTATAGTAGGGGACAGCTCCTACGAGCAGTACTTC. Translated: CASSIVGDSSYEQYF.

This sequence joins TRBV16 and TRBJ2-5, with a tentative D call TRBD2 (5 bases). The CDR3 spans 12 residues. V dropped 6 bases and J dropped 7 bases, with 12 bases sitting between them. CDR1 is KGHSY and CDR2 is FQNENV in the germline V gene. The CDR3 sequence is CASSADRGTQYF. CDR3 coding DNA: TGTGCCAGCAGTGCTGACCGGGGGACCCAGTACTTC. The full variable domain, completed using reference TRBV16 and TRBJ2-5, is GEEVAQTPKHLVRGEGQKAKLYCAPIKGHSYVFWYQQVLKNEFKFLISFQNENVFDETGMPKERFSAKCLPNSPCSLEIQATKLEDSAVYFCASSADRGTQYFGPGTRLLVL.

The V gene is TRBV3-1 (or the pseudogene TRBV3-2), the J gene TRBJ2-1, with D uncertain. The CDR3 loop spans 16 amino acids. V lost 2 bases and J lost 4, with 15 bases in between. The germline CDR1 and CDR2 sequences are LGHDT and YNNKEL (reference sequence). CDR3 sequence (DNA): TGTGCCAGCAGCCAATACGCGAGGAAGGCATACAATGAGCAGTTCTTC. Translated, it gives CASSQYARKAYNEQFF.

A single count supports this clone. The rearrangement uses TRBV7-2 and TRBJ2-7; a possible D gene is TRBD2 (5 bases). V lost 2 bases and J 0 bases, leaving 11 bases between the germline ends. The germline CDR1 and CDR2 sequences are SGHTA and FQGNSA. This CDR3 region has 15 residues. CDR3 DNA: TGTGCCAGCAGCTTATATCCGGGGAACTCCTACGAGCAGTACTTC. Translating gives CASSLYPGNSYEQYF.

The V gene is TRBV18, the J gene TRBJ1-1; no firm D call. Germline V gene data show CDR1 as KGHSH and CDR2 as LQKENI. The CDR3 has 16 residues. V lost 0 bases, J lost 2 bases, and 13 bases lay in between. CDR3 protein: CASSPPRGNPNTEAFF. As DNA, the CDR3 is TGTGCCAGCTCACCACCTCGCGGGAACCCTAACACTGAAGCTTTCTTT.

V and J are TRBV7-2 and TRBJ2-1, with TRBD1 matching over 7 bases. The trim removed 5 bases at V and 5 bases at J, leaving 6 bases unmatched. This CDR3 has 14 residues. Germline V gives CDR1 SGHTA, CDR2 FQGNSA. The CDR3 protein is CASSPRGYNNEQFF. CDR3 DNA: TGTGCCAGCAGCCCCAGGGGGTACAACAATGAGCAGTTCTTC.

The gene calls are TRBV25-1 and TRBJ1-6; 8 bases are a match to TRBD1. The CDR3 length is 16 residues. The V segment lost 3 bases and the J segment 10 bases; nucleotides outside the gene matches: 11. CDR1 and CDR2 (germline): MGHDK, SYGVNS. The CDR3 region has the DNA TGTGCCAGCAGTGACCCCAGGACAGGGTGGGGATCACCCCTCCACTTT. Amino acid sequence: CASSDPRTGWGSPLHF.

This chain's CDR3 is CASSLALAGAKAGELFF. The CDR3 DNA follows: TGCGCCAGCAGCTTGGCCCTAGCGGGGGCCAAGGCCGGGGAGCTGTTTTTT. The chain combines TRBV5-1 with TRBJ2-2, with 10 nucleotides matching TRBD2. This CDR3 spans 17 amino acids. Germline V gene lookup returns CDR1 SGHRS and CDR2 YFSETQ. Trimming removed 0 bases from V and 6 bases from J; junction bases left unmatched: 8.

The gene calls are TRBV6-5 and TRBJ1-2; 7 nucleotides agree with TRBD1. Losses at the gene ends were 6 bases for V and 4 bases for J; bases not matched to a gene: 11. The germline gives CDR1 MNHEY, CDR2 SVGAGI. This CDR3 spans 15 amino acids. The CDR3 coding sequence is TGTGCCAGCAGCCTTAACGTCGGGACAGTCTATGGCTACACCTTC. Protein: CASSLNVGTVYGYTF.

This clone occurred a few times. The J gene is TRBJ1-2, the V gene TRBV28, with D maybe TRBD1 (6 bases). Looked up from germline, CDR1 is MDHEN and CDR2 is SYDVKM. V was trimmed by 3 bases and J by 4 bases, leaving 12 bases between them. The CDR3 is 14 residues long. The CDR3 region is CASSLTGTVYGYTF. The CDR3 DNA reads TGTGCCAGCAGTTTGACAGGAACCGTCTATGGCTACACCTTC.

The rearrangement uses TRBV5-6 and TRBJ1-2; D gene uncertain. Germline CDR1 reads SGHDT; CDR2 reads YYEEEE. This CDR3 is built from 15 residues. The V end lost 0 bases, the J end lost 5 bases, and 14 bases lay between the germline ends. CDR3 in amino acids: CASSLGQKPGYGYTF. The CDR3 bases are TGTGCCAGCAGCTTGGGTCAAAAGCCGGGGTATGGCTACACCTTC.

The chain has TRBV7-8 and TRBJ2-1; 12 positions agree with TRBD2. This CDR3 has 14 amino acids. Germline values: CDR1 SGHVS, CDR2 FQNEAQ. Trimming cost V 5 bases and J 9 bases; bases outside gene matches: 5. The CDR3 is CASSPSGGASEQFF. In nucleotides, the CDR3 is TGTGCCAGCAGCCCTAGCGGGGGGGCTTCTGAGCAGTTCTTC.

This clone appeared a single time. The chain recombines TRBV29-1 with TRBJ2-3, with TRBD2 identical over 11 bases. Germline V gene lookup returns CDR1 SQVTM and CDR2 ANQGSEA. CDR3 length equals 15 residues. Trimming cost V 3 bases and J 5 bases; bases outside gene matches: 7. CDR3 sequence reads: CSVDGTSGGGDTQYF. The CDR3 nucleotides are TGCAGCGTTGATGGTACTAGCGGGGGTGGAGATACGCAGTATTTT.